This T cell receptor (beta chain) is drawn from a study of T-cell reconstitution after alpha-beta-depleted transplantation in children. Details on this clonotype: Antigen unknown.

Notes on the study in general: After transplant, high TCRbeta diversity at day 60 in some patients arose from surviving recipient T cells and thymic progenitors. Roughly two months post-transplant, alpha-beta T cells reportedly originated from several hundred graft clones that had expanded. T-cell counts and diversity at one year following transplant were attributed mainly to newly produced T cells.

Deletions cut 4 bases from V and 12 bases from J, with 16 bases between. CDR3 length: 12 amino acids. Preparation of the TCRbeta library used unique molecular identifiers. TCRdb redid the calling of the PCR reads with MiXCR, one entry per CDR3 protein. This table holds approximately 400,000 distinct CDR3 sequences, around 15% found once. The sequencing used PBMCs, mostly from graft donor cells, collected 360 days after TCRalphabeta/CD19-depleted stem cell transplant. The genes are TRBV12-3 or TRBV12-4 and TRBJ2-7; TRBD2 might be the D (5 bases). The receptor's source is a boy less than two years old who had a stem cell transplant for Wiskott-Aldrich syndrome, so the T cells may come from the graft donor. CDR3 sequence (DNA): TGTGCCAGCAGTTCTAAAACAAGAGAGGGGTACTTC. Encoded protein: CASSSKTREGYF.